The clone carrying this TCR beta chain occurred many times. Its cognate antigen is unknown. The data belong to a study of identical twins. Study-level findings and limits: Models predicted too little out-of-frame TCR alpha sharing in monozygotic twins. The authors noted that invariant MAIT and iNKT cells could partly confound zero-insertion analyses. Abundant cord blood beta clonotypes carried fewer insertions; memory repertoires showed none.

The germline V gene encodes CDR1 SNHLY and CDR2 FYNNEI. This CDR3 has 15 residues. The V segment lost 5 bases and the J segment 4 bases; nucleotides outside the gene matches: 6. cDNA carried unique molecular identifiers, and a universal primer site was added by template switching. Each CDR3 protein is one row after TCRdb ran MiXCR on the 5' RACE reads. The sample lists more than 400,000 distinct CDR3 sequences; about 16% were seen once. The same data also contributed to another study, on yellow fever vaccine responses in identical twins.

The source material was CD4+ T cells sorted from blood. V is TRBV2 and J is TRBJ2-3; 10 bases map to TRBD2. The receptor was isolated from a woman under 30 in good health. CDR3 bases: TGTGCCAGCAGTAGCGGGGGGGCCGGGGCAGATACGCAGTATTTT. This encodes CASSSGGAGADTQYF.